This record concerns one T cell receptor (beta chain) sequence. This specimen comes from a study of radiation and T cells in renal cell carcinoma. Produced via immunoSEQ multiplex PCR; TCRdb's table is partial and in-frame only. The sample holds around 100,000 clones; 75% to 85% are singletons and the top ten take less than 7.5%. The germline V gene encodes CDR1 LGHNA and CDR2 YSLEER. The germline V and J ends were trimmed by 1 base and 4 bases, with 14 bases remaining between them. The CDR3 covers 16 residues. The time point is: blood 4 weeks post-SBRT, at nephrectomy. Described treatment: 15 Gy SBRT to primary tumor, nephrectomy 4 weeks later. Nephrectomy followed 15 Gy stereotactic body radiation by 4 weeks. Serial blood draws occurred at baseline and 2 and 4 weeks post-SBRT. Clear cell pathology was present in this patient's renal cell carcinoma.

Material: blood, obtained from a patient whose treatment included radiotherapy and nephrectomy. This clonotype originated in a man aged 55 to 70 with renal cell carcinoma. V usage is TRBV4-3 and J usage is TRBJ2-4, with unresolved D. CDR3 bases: TGCGCCAGCAGCCAAGGTGGACGGAACCCGAAAAACATTCAGTACTTC. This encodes CASSQGGRNPKNIQYF.